These T cell receptor beta chains were read from a single sample in a study of T cell changes during pregnancy in multiple sclerosis. Sequenced by immunoSEQ multiplex PCR; TCRdb stores in-frame clones only, minus some. This table holds about 100,000 clones, about 90% found once. Sequencing used peripheral blood, obtained after pregnancy. These receptors were collected from a female donor with multiple sclerosis, enrolled in a pregnancy study. The CDR3 runs from the conserved cysteine through the conserved F or W. The D gene is left open where the match is weak. Some rows have no size entry. The others give once, few or many, or a class for an expanded clone.

>TRBD2|.|TRBJ2-2|TRBV5-6|19
TGTGCCAGCAGCTTGGAGGTTGGCGGGAGGAAGAAGTTACCCGGGGAGCTGTTTTTT
CASSLEVGGRKKLPGELFF
>.|.|TRBJ1-2|TRBV6-5|12
TGTGCCAGCAGTACCACAGGGAATGGCTACACCTTC
CASSTTGNGYTF
>.|.|TRBJ2-3|TRBV5-4|17
TGTGCCAGCAGCTTGGGAGGGCCTGCCATCCGCACAGATACGCAGTATTTT
CASSLGGPAIRTDTQYF
>.|.|TRBJ2-1|TRBV6-5|14
TGTGCCAGCATCGGGCCAGCGGCCGTACTAGGGCAGTTCTTC
CASIGPAAVLGQFF
>TRBD1|.|TRBJ2-7|TRBV7-2|17
TGTGCCAGCAGCCACGAGCCGGGACAGATCTTCTCCTACGAGCAGTACTTC
CASSHEPGQIFSYEQYF
>TRBD1|.|TRBJ2-7|TRBV27|15
TGTGCCAGCAGTTCTGACAGGGCAGCCTCCTACGAGCAGTACTTC
CASSSDRAASYEQYF
>.|.|TRBJ1-3|TRBV29-1|13
TGCAGCCCCTACAGGGCTTATGGAAACACCATATATTTT
CSPYRAYGNTIYF
>.|.|TRBJ1-5|TRBV25-1|15
TGTGCCAGCAGTGACGGGATGGGGGACTCACAGCCCCAGCATTTT
CASSDGMGDSQPQHF
>TRBD1|.|TRBJ1-4|TRBV4-3|16
TGCGCCAGCAGCCACCGACAGGGGGCGATATTTGAAAAACTGTTTTTT
CASSHRQGAIFEKLFF
>.|.|TRBJ1-6|TRBV18|16
TGTGCCAGCTCACCTTACCCGGACAGAGAAAATTCACCCCTCCACTTT
CASSPYPDRENSPLHF
>TRBD2|.|TRBJ2-2|TRBV7-3|16
TGTGCCAGCAGCCCAAGGGGGACTAGTGGAACCGGGGAGCTGTTTTTT
CASSPRGTSGTGELFF
>TRBD1|.|TRBJ2-1|TRBV27|14
TGTGCCAGCAGTTTTGGGGACAGGGTTAATGAGCAGTTCTTC
CASSFGDRVNEQFF
>.|.|TRBJ2-1|TRBV18|13
TGTGCCAGCTCACCTACAGAGTACAATGAGCAGTTCTTC
CASSPTEYNEQFF
>TRBD1|.|TRBJ1-6|TRBV5-1|13
TGCGCCAGCCGGCGGGACAGTGATTCACCCCTCCACTTT
CASRRDSDSPLHF
>TRBD2|.|TRBJ2-1|TRBV10-3|18
TGTGCCATCAGTGAGTCTTTAGCGGGAGGGCCGCTCTACAATGAGCAGTTCTTC
CAISESLAGGPLYNEQFF
>.|.|TRBJ2-2|TRBV11-3|12
TGTGCCAGCAGTCAGGGCACCGGGGAGCTGTTTTTT
CASSQGTGELFF
>.|.|TRBJ1-6|TRBV6-5|14
TGTGCCAGCTACCAGGGGTATGGAGGATCACCCCTCCACTTT
CASYQGYGGSPLHF
>TRBD1|.|TRBJ2-7|TRBV7-6|16
TGTGCCAGCAGCAGGGGTTCGACAGGGGGCGGCTACGAGCAGTACTTC
CASSRGSTGGGYEQYF
>.|.|TRBJ1-1|TRBV28|13
TGTGCCAGCACCCTGACATCGAACACTGAAGCTTTCTTT
CASTLTSNTEAFF
>.|.|TRBJ1-2|TRBV28|11
TGTGCCAGCAGTTCACATTTACAGGGTTCCTTC
CASSSHLQGSF
>.|.|TRBJ1-2|TRBV27|14
TGTGCCAGCAGGAAGGGAGTGTCTAACTATGGCTACACCTTC
CASRKGVSNYGYTF
>.|.|TRBJ2-3|TRBV5-1|15
TGCGCCAGCAGCTTAAACAGGGAAGTCTCAGATACGCAGTATTTT
CASSLNREVSDTQYF
>TRBD1|.|TRBJ1-1|TRBV19|13
TGTGCCACCGGGACAGGGCCGACCACTGAAGCTTTCTTT
CATGTGPTTEAFF
>TRBD2|.|TRBJ2-1|TRBV5-1|18
TGCGCCAGCAGCTTGTTGGCGGGGACTAGCGGGAGGTTCGATGAGCAGTTCTTC
CASSLLAGTSGRFDEQFF
>.|.|TRBJ2-7|TRBV5-6|11
TGTGCCAGCGGAGAAGCGGGCGAGCAGTACTTC
CASGEAGEQYF
>TRBD1|.|TRBJ1-6|TRBV5-5|16
TGTGCCAGCAGCTTGGAATCCGCACAGGGGAATTCACCCCTCCACTTT
CASSLESAQGNSPLHF
>TRBD1|.|TRBJ2-6|TRBV5-1|18
TGCGCCAGCAGCTTCGTGGCCAGGGGGAGCTCTGGGGCCAACGTCCTGACTTTC
CASSFVARGSSGANVLTF
>.|.|TRBJ1-2|TRBV6-1|15
TGTGCCAGCAGTGAAATAGAGGTCAGGGACTATGGCTACACCTTC
CASSEIEVRDYGYTF
>TRBD1|.|TRBJ2-7|TRBV7-6|15
TGTGCCAGCAGCTCAATGGAGGGACAGGGGTACGAGCAGTACTTC
CASSSMEGQGYEQYF
>.|once|TRBJ1-2|TRBV6-1|15
TGTGCCAGCAGTGAAGAAAGGGGATCTAACTATGGCTACACCTTC
CASSEERGSNYGYTF
>.|few|TRBJ1-5|TRBV9|15
TGTGCCAGCAGCCCCGGGAGCGAACGCAATCAGCCCCAGCATTTT
CASSPGSERNQPQHF
>TRBD1|once|TRBJ1-2|TRBV30|13
TGTGCCTGGAGGACAGGGGGCGGCTATGGCTACACCTTC
CAWRTGGGYGYTF
>.|.|TRBJ1-5|TRBV2|13
TGTGCCAGCAGTCCCCCTCTCAATCAGCCCCAGCATTTT
CASSPPLNQPQHF
>.|.|TRBJ2-3|TRBV11-2|16
TGTGCCAGCAGCCCAAGACCTAGCGAGAGCACAGATACGCAGTATTTT
CASSPRPSESTDTQYF
>TRBD2|once|TRBJ2-3|TRBV15|18
TGTGCCACCAGCAGAGAAATGAGCGGGAGGGCCTTAAAAGATACGCAGTATTTT
CATSREMSGRALKDTQYF
>TRBD2|.|TRBJ2-7|TRBV9|15
TGTGCCAGCAGCGAGACTAGCGGACCCTCCTACGAGCAGTACTTC
CASSETSGPSYEQYF
>.|.|TRBJ2-7|TRBV6-1|14
TGTGCCAGCAGTGAAGCGGGTGGGCAGGCCGAGCAGTACTTC
CASSEAGGQAEQYF
>TRBD2|once|TRBJ2-3|TRBV6-4|16
TGTGCCAGCAGCCCACTAGCGGGGGCCGGCACAGATACGCAGTATTTT
CASSPLAGAGTDTQYF
>.|.|TRBJ2-1|TRBV18|17
TGTGCCAGCTCACCGCGGGCAGGGGCTAATTCCTACAATGAGCAGTTCTTC
CASSPRAGANSYNEQFF
>.|.|TRBJ1-4|TRBV11-2|15
TGTGCCAGCAGCTTAGCGGGTGTATCAGGGGAAAAACTGTTTTTT
CASSLAGVSGEKLFF
>.|.|TRBJ1-5|TRBV19|15
TGTGCCAGTAGTACAGGGGCTTTGTGGGGTCAGCCCCAGCATTTT
CASSTGALWGQPQHF
>.|.|TRBJ1-3|TRBV5-6|15
TGTGCCAGCAGCTTGGGGCCAGACTCTGGAAACACCATATATTTT
CASSLGPDSGNTIYF
>.|.|TRBJ1-2|TRBV10-3|14
TGTGCCATCAGTGCCGGACAGAATACCTATGGCTACACCTTC
CAISAGQNTYGYTF
>TRBD1|.|TRBJ1-4|TRBV19|19
TGTGCCAGTAAGAACAGCGGAGGGGGCGCCTTAGCAACTAATGAAAAACTGTTTTTT
CASKNSGGGALATNEKLFF
>TRBD1|.|TRBJ1-1|TRBV29-1|14
TGCAGCGTTGTCAGACAGGGTGGGGACACTGAAGCTTTCTTT
CSVVRQGGDTEAFF
>.|.|TRBJ1-1|TRBV5-1|16
TGCGCCAGCAGCTTGAGGGGGTTCGGTGTATCCACTGAAGCTTTCTTT
CASSLRGFGVSTEAFF
>TRBD2|.|TRBJ2-3|TRBV10-3|18
TGTGCCATCAGTGAGACCCCCCCTATGCGGGGGAGCACAGATACGCAGTATTTT
CAISETPPMRGSTDTQYF
>TRBD1|.|TRBJ1-2|TRBV28|14
TGTGCCAGCAGGTTAACAGGGGGCACGGATGGCTACACCTTC
CASRLTGGTDGYTF
>.|.|TRBJ1-5|TRBV13|15
TGTGCCAGCAGCTCTCGACGGGAACTGAATCAGCCCCAGCATTTT
CASSSRRELNQPQHF
>.|once|TRBJ1-2|TRBV18|12
TGTGCCAGCTCACCACTGCGTGGTGGCTACACCTTC
CASSPLRGGYTF
>TRBD1|.|TRBJ1-2|TRBV12-5|15
TGTGCTAGTGGTTTCCAAGACAGGGGCAGGTATGGCTACACCTTC
CASGFQDRGRYGYTF
>.|.|TRBJ1-5|TRBV19|16
TGTGCCAGTAGTATTGTGGGGGGGGCCCTAAATCAGCCCCAGCATTTT
CASSIVGGALNQPQHF
>.|once|TRBJ1-6|TRBV6-6|14
TGTGCCAGCAGTTACGGGGGCCCGAATTCACCCCTCCACTTT
CASSYGGPNSPLHF
>TRBD1|once|TRBJ1-3|TRBV5-8|16
TGTGCCAGCAGCTTGGTTGACAGGGCGAGGGGAAACACCATATATTTT
CASSLVDRARGNTIYF